This T cell receptor (beta chain) was captured in a study of vaccination effects on CD4 cells after COVID-19. Study in general: Post-vaccine specimens arrived a median 72 days past the second dose.

Ahead of sequencing, the ViraFEST assay grew antigen-specific CD4+ T cells using viral peptide pools. Once cultured for approximately 10 days, the cells underwent separation to obtain CD4+ T cells. Participants were given two doses of BNT162b2 or mRNA-1273 vaccine. TCRdb's table, derived via immunoSEQ multiplex PCR, lists solely in-frame clones and lacks some. The data show about 59,000 clones, with 78% seen just once and 2% held by the top ten. Notes on the study in general: Clones arising from infection and from vaccination showed marked clonal contraction late after vaccination.

As concerns this clone: Antigen unknown.

Germline V lookup: CDR1 DFQATT, CDR2 SNEGSKA (reference sequence). CDR3 length: 14 amino acids. Trimming shortened V by 3 bases and J by 4 bases, and 13 bases separated the two germline ends. The sequence was obtained from a human donor who received a COVID-19 vaccine. Sequenced material: CD4+ T cells from PBMCs cultured with HCoV-OC43 spike peptides, taken after COVID-19 vaccination. Subset noted: HCoV-OC43 spike overlapping peptide pool stimulation. J is TRBJ1-3 and V is TRBV20-1; tentative D call: TRBD1 (6 bases). The CDR3 reads CSASAAGEGNTIYF. The CDR3 bases are TGCAGTGCTAGTGCGGCAGGGGAGGGAAACACCATATATTTT.